Below, 12 T cell receptor beta chains from the same sample are listed, as sequenced in a study of blood T cell repertoires in COVID-19 (dated by TCRdb to the early 2020s). Receptors were amplified or captured by the immunoSEQ multiplex PCR assay. In its TCRdb copy, this immuneACCESS table keeps in-frame sequences only and misses some clones. Where compared with another copy, unresolved V genes explain less than half of these, and the others have no known cause. This sample comprises about 270,000 clones, roughly 79% of them detected only once. 2.5% to 3% of the sample is taken by the ten largest. Sequenced material: peripheral blood. These receptor sequences come from a woman aged 60-75 years with active or convalescent COVID-19.

V and J are TRBV19 and TRBJ1-1, with 8 bases identical to TRBD1. The CDR3 loop spans 16 amino acids. Germline CDR1 LNHDA, CDR2 SQIVND (reference sequence). Germline trimming cut 6 bases from V and 5 bases from J; bases unmatched to any gene: 14. The CDR3, as DNA: TGTGCCAGTAGGGCCGGGACAGGCCCCCTGGAGACTGAAGCTTTCTTT. It yields the protein CASRAGTGPLETEAFF.

The CDR3 is CASSPRYLLNTEAFF. The DNA of the CDR3 is TGTGCCAGCAGCCCGAGGTACCTTTTGAACACTGAAGCTTTCTTT. This sequence joins TRBV11-2 and TRBJ1-1; D gene unclear. With 5 bases removed from V and 0 bases from J, the gap between germline ends came to 13 bases. CDR1 and CDR2 from the germline V gene are SGHAT and FQNNGV. The CDR3 covers 15 residues.

This clone has just a few counts. This sequence joins TRBV7-9 and TRBJ2-5; 15 bases match TRBD2. Trimming at V came to 5 bases and at J to 1 base, leaving 11 bases not matched to a gene. The CDR3 contains 19 residues. The germline V gene encodes CDR1 SEHNR and CDR2 FQNEAQ (reference sequence). Written as DNA, the CDR3 is TGTGCCAGCAGCCCTTGGACTAGCGGGGGGGCCTATGTCCAAGAGACCCAGTACTTC. This codes for CASSPWTSGGAYVQETQYF.

V usage is TRBV30 and J usage is TRBJ2-1, with D maybe TRBD1 (5 bases). CDR1 and CDR2 from the germline V gene are GTSNPN and SVGIG (reference sequence). V was trimmed by 0 bases and J by 2 bases, leaving 14 bases between them. The CDR3 is 16 amino acids. CDR3 DNA: TGTGCCTGGAGTGTAAGGGGCAAATACACCTACAATGAGCAGTTCTTC. This gives the protein CAWSVRGKYTYNEQFF.

This sequence joins TRBV19 and TRBJ2-1; 10 nucleotides line up with TRBD1. V was pared by 6 bases and J by 5 bases, with 10 bases of the junction left unmatched. The germline gives CDR1 LNHDA, CDR2 SQIVND (reference sequence). This CDR3 region has 16 residues. The CDR3 nucleotides are TGTGCCAGTAGGCCTAACGGACAGGGGGAGAACAATGAGCAGTTCTTC. Its translation: CASRPNGQGENNEQFF. The full variable domain, its missing parts supplied by reference TRBV19 and TRBJ2-1, is DGGITQSPKYLFRKEGQNVTLSCEQNLNHDAMYWYRQDPGQGLRLIYYSQIVNDFQKGDIAEGYSVSREKKESFPLTVTSAQKNPTAFYLCASRPNGQGENNEQFFGPGTRLTVL.

This clone has a single count. The rearrangement joins TRBV5-6 to TRBJ2-7, with a possible D match to TRBD2 (6 bases). Per the germline V gene, CDR1 is SGHDT and CDR2 is YYEEEE. The CDR3 consists of 12 residues. V gave up 4 bases and J gave up 7 bases, with 12 bases separating them. The CDR3 DNA reads as TGTGCCAGCAGCCGGGACTGGTTTGAGCAGTACTTC. Its translation is CASSRDWFEQYF.

The rearrangement joins TRBV14 to TRBJ1-1; tentative D call: TRBD1 (6 bases). V lost 4 bases and J 7 bases, leaving 13 bases between the germline ends. Germline V lookup: CDR1 SGHDN, CDR2 FVKESK. The CDR3 has 13 residues. The CDR3 is CASSRLTGLEAFF. Written as DNA, the CDR3 is TGTGCCAGCAGCCGCCTGACAGGCCTTGAAGCTTTCTTT.

The chain joins TRBV21-1 to TRBJ2-1; TRBD2 is taken as the D call from the table, unchecked against the DNA. TRBV21-1 is tagged as a pseudogene. The CDR3 is made up of 17 amino acids. CDR3 amino acids: CASSKGELAGVTNEQFF. The CDR3 DNA is TGTGCCAGCAGCAAAGGGGAACTAGCGGGGGTCACCAATGAGCAGTTCTTC.

The CDR3 bases are TGTGCCAGCAGCTTAGCCGGGGGGGCCTCAGAGACCCAGTACTTC. This encodes CASSLAGGASETQYF. The V call is TRBV7-9, the J call TRBJ2-5; TRBD2 matches 8 bases. The CDR3 covers 15 residues. The V gene end was trimmed by 0 bases and the J gene end by 4 bases; junction bases not matched to a gene: 4. Germline V lookup: CDR1 SEHNR, CDR2 FQNEAQ (reference sequence).

The V gene is TRBV3-1 (or the pseudogene TRBV3-2), the J gene TRBJ1-4, with 9 bases lining up with TRBD1. CDR1 and CDR2 from the germline V gene are LGHDT and YNNKEL (reference sequence). The CDR3 loop spans 15 amino acids. With V trimmed by 0 bases and J by 7 bases, 3 bases remained unmatched. The CDR3: CASSQEGTGTEKLFF. The CDR3 DNA follows: TGTGCCAGCAGCCAAGAGGGGACAGGGACTGAAAAACTGTTTTTT.

This rearrangement joins TRBV19 to TRBJ1-1, with 10 bases identical to TRBD1. The germline gives CDR1 LNHDA, CDR2 SQIVND (reference sequence). With 5 bases clipped from V and 4 bases from J, the junction kept 7 bases outside the gene matches. CDR3 length: 15 residues. The CDR3 sequence is CASSSTGGAGTEAFF. The CDR3 coding sequence is TGTGCCAGTAGTTCGACAGGGGGCGCGGGCACTGAAGCTTTCTTT. Supplemented by reference TRBV19 and TRBJ1-1, the full variable domain reads DGGITQSPKYLFRKEGQNVTLSCEQNLNHDAMYWYRQDPGQGLRLIYYSQIVNDFQKGDIAEGYSVSREKKESFPLTVTSAQKNPTAFYLCASSSTGGAGTEAFFGQGTRLTVV.

The gene calls are TRBV14 and TRBJ1-4; 7 bases agree with TRBD1. Germline CDR1 is SGHDN and CDR2 is FVKESK. The CDR3 is 14 residues long. V was clipped by 6 bases and J by 7 bases; unmatched bases: 8. The DNA for the CDR3 is TGTGCCAGCAGTCCCCGACAGGGAAGTGAAAAACTGTTTTTT. Amino acid sequence: CASSPRQGSEKLFF.